This T cell receptor beta chain was sequenced during a study of blood T cell repertoires in COVID-19. On the study more broadly: The United States, Italy and Spain were the sources of the acute and convalescent COVID-19 samples.

CDR3 length: 13 amino acids. With 1 base removed from V and 4 bases from J, the gap between germline ends came to 7 bases. Per the germline V gene, CDR1 is SEHNR and CDR2 is FQNEAQ (reference sequence). Original analysis: The assay estimated nucleated cells by amplifying reference gene primers. Produced via immunoSEQ multiplex PCR; TCRdb's table is partial and in-frame only. That table gives V, J and clone size, and the DNA gave D and trimming. The data contain 55,000 to 75,000 clones, 81% of them seen just once; the ten biggest clones take up roughly 8.3%. V usage is TRBV7-9 and J usage is TRBJ1-2, with D unresolved. This TCR was sampled from a human donor in a cohort sampled during active COVID-19. Sequencing was performed on peripheral blood. CDR3 sequence: CASSLGEGYGYTF. The DNA for the CDR3 is TGTGCCAGCAGCTTAGGGGAGGGCTATGGCTACACCTTC.